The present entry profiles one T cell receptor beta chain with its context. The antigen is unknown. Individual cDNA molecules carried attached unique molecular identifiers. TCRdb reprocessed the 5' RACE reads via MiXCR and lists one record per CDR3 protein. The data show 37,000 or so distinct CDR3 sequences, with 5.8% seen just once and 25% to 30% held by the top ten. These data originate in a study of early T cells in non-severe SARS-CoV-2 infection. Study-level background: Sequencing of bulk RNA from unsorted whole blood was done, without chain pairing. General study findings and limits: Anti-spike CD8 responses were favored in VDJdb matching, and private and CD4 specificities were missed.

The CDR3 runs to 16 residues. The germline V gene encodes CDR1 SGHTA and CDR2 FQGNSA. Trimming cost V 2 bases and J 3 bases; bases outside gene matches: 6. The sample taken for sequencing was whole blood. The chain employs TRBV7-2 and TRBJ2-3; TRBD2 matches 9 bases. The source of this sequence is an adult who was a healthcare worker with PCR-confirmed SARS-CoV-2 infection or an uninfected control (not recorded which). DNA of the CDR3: TGTGCCAGCAGCTTACGGGCGGGGGGGCAAACAGATACGCAGTATTTT. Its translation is CASSLRAGGQTDTQYF.